This TCR beta chain was sequenced during a study of T cell changes during pregnancy in multiple sclerosis. Sequencing was performed with immunoSEQ multiplex PCR; in TCRdb, only in-frame clones are kept and a portion is missing. The sample consists of roughly 45,000 clones, about 90% of them appearing once. The sample consisted of CD8+ T cells from peripheral blood mononuclear cells, taken after pregnancy. This TCR derives from a female donor with multiple sclerosis, enrolled in a pregnancy study.

The DNA of the CDR3 is TGTGCCAGCAGCTTGGGGGGACTAGCGGAAGAGACCCAGTACTTC. It is translated as CASSLGGLAEETQYF. The chain employs TRBV5-6 and TRBJ2-5; 11 bases are a match to TRBD2. The CDR3 contains 15 residues. V trimming: 0 bases; J trimming: 3 bases; junction bases outside the gene matches: 1. Germline lookup yields CDR1 SGHDT and CDR2 YYEEEE.